This T cell receptor beta chain was sequenced in a study of tumor-infiltrating lymphocytes in primary liver carcinoma (dated by TCRdb to about 2017). Concerning the study at large: Of the five patients (three men and two women, aged 30 to 69 years), four had hepatocellular carcinoma and one had combined HCC and intrahepatic cholangiocarcinoma. A total of approximately 35 specimens from 5 patients, comprising 25 or so tumor regions, 5 adjacent noncancerous liver tissues and 5 peripheral blood samples, were covered by TCRbeta repertoire sequencing. The roughly 27 tumor region samples were profiled with Agilent mRNA microarrays so that TCRbeta repertoire diversity could be related to the local molecular phenotype. The five patients had tumors staged T1-T3 N0M0, with maximum diameters ranging from roughly 4 to 10 cm. Across five regions of each liver tumor, along with adjacent normal tissue and blood, the study brought together TCRbeta repertoire sequencing, expression microarrays and whole-exome sequencing. Roughly 3.5 to 7.5 million productive TCRbeta reads were obtained per sample, and no significant difference in read depth was found between tissue types. Reproducibility between technical replicate repertoires was high, with correlation coefficients above 0.98 and mean shared-clone rates near 0.89. On the study overall, not on this receptor specifically: With just 4 or 5 patients in the study, the authors point out that the findings should be validated in a larger study. Because the samples were bulk and unsorted, CD4+ and CD8+ T cell repertoires could not be compared. Only about 8-25% of top clones were found in all five regions of a tumor, suggesting spatial heterogeneity of tumor-infiltrating T cells. Only the TCR beta chain was sequenced, which likely underestimates true repertoire diversity because unpaired alpha chains were not captured. Pairs of tumor regions showed greater repertoire overlap (mean around 35%) than tumor-adjacent pairs (roughly 17%) or tumor-blood pairs (approximately 15%), which is consistent with antigen-driven expansion. A significantly larger repertoire fraction was made up by the top 250 clones in tumors than in blood (p = 0.039).

From a lookup of the germline V gene (reference sequence), CDR1 and CDR2 are SGHAT and FQDESV. Measured from the cysteine to the phenylalanine, the CDR3 is 16 residues long. This entry keeps only the CDR3 DNA: 48 bases, framed from base 1. Starting from 450 to 500 ng total RNA, TCRbeta-specific cDNA was produced by reverse transcription with a constant-region primer and ProtoScript II reverse transcriptase. Three nested multiplex PCR rounds, following a slightly modified ARM-PCR procedure, were used to build the TCRbeta libraries. Each of the first two PCR rounds ran for approximately 11 cycles using multiplex TRBV1-TRBV30 forward primers together with a Cbeta reverse primer. A final 25-cycle PCR with Deep VentR polymerase added sample barcodes and Illumina adapters. Before sequencing, amplicons between 200 and 500 bp were purified from gel using a QIAquick gel extraction kit. The TCRbeta amplicons were sequenced with 250-bp paired-end reads on an Illumina HiSeq 2500. Per the source publication's procedure: Trimmomatic v0.33 was used to quality-trim the reads, and FLASH v1.2.11 was used to merge paired reads so that full CDR3 sequences could be recovered. V, D and J germline segments were assigned to the rearranged TCRbeta sequences by MiGEC v1.2.1b. VDJtools v1.0.0 computed clonotype statistics and Shannon-Wiener diversity indices. To reduce sampling bias, subsequent analyses other than the diversity analysis used only the 250 most abundant clonotypes in each sample. TCRdb itself trimmed the public reads at Q25 with fastp, ran MiXCR and retained productive beta chains. Rows are unified per CDR3 protein, each entry keeping the most common DNA and genes. TCRdb, rather than the study authors, made the V and J calls. The sample table lists about 21,000 distinct CDR3 sequences, about three quarters of them with a count of one. Approximately 40% of the sample belongs to the ten largest clones.

Total RNA and DNA were co-extracted from about 20-30 mg of bulk tissue with the AllPrep DNA/RNA mini kit, without cell sorting. Surgical resection was performed in China between 2015 and 2016 on four to six patients with histopathologically diagnosed primary liver carcinoma. Patients had chronic HBV infection and were treatment-naive at sampling. Each tumor was sampled at five spatially separated regions: the superior, inferior, left-lateral and right-lateral poles and the tumor centre. Histology showed that every tumor sample contained more than 80% viable tumor cells. Fresh tumor and adjacent tissue pieces were bisected, with one half stored in RNAlater at -80 degrees C and the other half sent for histology. Details on this clonotype: No antigen is known for it. The junction differs from germline at one of its ends, possibly a read error.

The TCR originated in a woman in her 30s with primary liver carcinoma and hepatitis B virus infection. The V gene is TRBV11-1 and the J gene is TRBJ2-3; 9 bases in the junction line up with TRBD2. The specimen sequenced was liver tumor tissue from sampling region 1. The sample's cell subset or site, from its label and the paper: tumor region T1, superior pole. The sequenced DNA is TGTGCCAGCAGTCTCGGGACTAGCACACAAACAGATACGCCGTATTTT. Translation gives CASSLGTSTQTDTPYF. Beyond the CDR3, the reference TRBV11-1 and TRBJ2-3 genes provide the residues; the full variable domain reads: EAEVAQSPRYKITEKSQAVAFWCDPISGHATLYWYRQILGQGPELLVQFQDESVVDDSQLPKDRFSAERLKGVDSTLKIQPAELGDSAMYLCASSLGTSTQTDTPYFGPGTRLTVL.